This T cell receptor (beta chain) originates from a study of blood T cells in healthy people across ages. The CDR3 is 12 residues long. CDR1 is DFQATT and CDR2 is SNEGSKA in the germline V gene (reference sequence). Deletions cut 4 bases from V and 2 bases from J, with 7 bases between. A sample-barcoded 5' primer and a J-beta primer mix were used in a second PCR of about 7 to 12 cycles. One entry per CDR3 protein, called by TCRdb with MiXCR from the 5' RACE reads. The profile covers about 1.8 million distinct CDR3 sequences, with about 50% appearing a single time and less than 2.5% taken by the ten largest.

Material: blood. The TCR comes from a woman between 40 and 55 years old in good health. The chain is built from TRBV20-1 and TRBJ2-3; D is undetermined. The CDR3 DNA follows: TGCAGTGCTATGGCCTACACAGATACGCAGTATTTT. Translation gives CSAMAYTDTQYF.